The T cell receptor (beta chain) under discussion was sequenced for a study of CD8 T cells in Susac syndrome. This clonotype was counted once. The germline V and J ends were trimmed by 3 bases and 4 bases, with 12 bases remaining between them. The germline V gene encodes CDR1 MGHRA and CDR2 YSYEKL. The CDR3 is made up of 14 amino acids. Reverse transcription of 0.5 to 1 ug RNA was performed with random hexamers. TCR beta CDR3 was amplified by immunoSEQ covering 54 Vbeta and 13 Jbeta. TCRdb processed the immunoSEQ multiplex PCR reads anew with MiXCR; each CDR3 protein has one entry. Of roughly 120,000 distinct CDR3 sequences in the sample, about 92% were seen once.

The TCR originated in a human donor with multiple sclerosis. The sample taken for sequencing was CD4+ T cells from PBMCs. The chain has TRBV4-1 and TRBJ1-1; D is ambiguous. This CDR3 reads CASSHPVSLTEAFF. The CDR3 coding sequence is TGCGCCAGCAGCCACCCCGTTTCCCTCACTGAAGCTTTCTTT.